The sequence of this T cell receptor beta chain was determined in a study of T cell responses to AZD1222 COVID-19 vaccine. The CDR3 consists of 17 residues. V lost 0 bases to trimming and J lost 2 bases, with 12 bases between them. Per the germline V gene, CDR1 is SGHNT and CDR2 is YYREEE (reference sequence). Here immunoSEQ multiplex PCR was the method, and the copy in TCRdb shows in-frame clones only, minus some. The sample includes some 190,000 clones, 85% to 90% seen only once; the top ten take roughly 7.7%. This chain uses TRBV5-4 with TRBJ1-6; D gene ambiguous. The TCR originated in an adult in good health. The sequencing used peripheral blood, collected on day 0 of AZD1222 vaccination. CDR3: CASSLDRGPTYNSPLHF. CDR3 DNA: TGTGCCAGCAGCTTGGATCGGGGTCCAACCTATAATTCACCCCTCCACTTT. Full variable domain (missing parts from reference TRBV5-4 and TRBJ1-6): ETGVTQSPTHLIKTRGQQVTLRCSSQSGHNTVSWYQQALGQGPQFIFQYYREEENGRGNFPPRFSGLQFPNYSSELNVNALELDDSALYLCASSLDRGPTYNSPLHFGNGTRLTVT.